The clone carrying this T cell receptor beta chain has a count of ten or more. This record comes from a study of breast tumors, draining lymph nodes, adjacent tissues. Germline V gives CDR1 SGHVS, CDR2 FQNEAQ. The CDR3 consists of 15 residues. V lost 1 base to trimming and J lost 0 bases, with 7 bases between them. TCRdb recomputed calls from the multiplex PCR reads with MiXCR, one row per CDR3 protein. The profile shows 150,000 to 200,000 distinct CDR3 sequences, around a third of them singletons. Axillary draining lymph nodes of breast cancer patients supplied the node samples. Specimen: axillary lymph node tissue. This clonotype was obtained from a female donor with breast cancer. Some clones in this sample may be carry-over from other donors' samples. V usage is TRBV7-8 and J usage is TRBJ2-1; D is unresolved. CDR3 loop: CASSLVWSSYNEQFF. CDR3 bases: TGTGCCAGCAGCTTAGTCTGGAGCTCCTACAATGAGCAGTTCTTC.